This T cell receptor (beta chain) was documented in a study of T cell responses to AZD1222 COVID-19 vaccine. The data were produced by immunoSEQ multiplex PCR, yet TCRdb's version contains in-frame clones alone and is incomplete. The sample records fewer than 150,000 clones, about nine tenths being singletons. The study, taken as a whole, reports: Unmutated variant regions reportedly attract nearly half of all spike-specific TCRs.

This CDR3 is built from 14 residues. Germline CDR1 and CDR2: SGHDN and FVKESK. The germline V and J ends were trimmed by 8 bases and 4 bases, with 17 bases remaining between them. Turning to this clone: Its antigen is unknown.

Sequencing used peripheral blood, obtained on day 0 of AZD1222 vaccination. This sequence was found in an adult in good health. The genes are TRBV14 and TRBJ1-2; D call uncertain. The CDR3 reads CASLRAQDSYGYTF. CDR3 coding DNA: TGTGCCAGCCTCCGGGCCCAAGATTCCTATGGCTACACCTTC. The full variable domain, in which reference TRBV14 and TRBJ1-2 provide the parts outside the CDR3, is EAGVTQFPSHSVIEKGQTVTLRCDPISGHDNLYWYRRVMGKEIKFLLHFVKESKQDESGMPNNRFLAERTGGTYSTLKVQPAELEDSGVYFCASLRAQDSYGYTFGSGTRLTVV.